Below are 16 T cell receptor beta chains sequenced from a single sample in a study of identical twins. MiXCR was run by TCRdb on the 5' RACE reads, yielding one entry per CDR3 protein. In the table there are 400,000 to 500,000 distinct CDR3 sequences, 13% to 15% of which are singletons. This sample also belongs to another study, concerning yellow fever vaccine responses in identical twins.

The sequencing input was CD4+ T cells sorted from blood. The receptor source for this set is a woman in her late teens or twenties in good health.

This clonotype was seen more than once but under ten times. The chain joins TRBV3-1 to TRBJ2-7, with TRBD1 matching 7 bases. V lost 3 bases and J lost 12; bases outside the gene matches: 8. The CDR3 totals 12 residues. Per the germline V gene, CDR1 is LGHDT and CDR2 is YNNKEL (reference sequence). CDR3 protein: CASSQAQTGLYF. CDR3 in DNA: TGTGCCAGCAGCCAGGCCCAGACAGGGTTGTACTTC.

CDR3 nucleotides: TGTGCCAGCAGTTCCCACCAGGACCCGCGGAGCGCAGATACGCAGTATTTT. Translating it yields CASSSHQDPRSADTQYF. The chain recombines TRBV12-3 or TRBV12-4 with TRBJ2-3; D unclear. Between the trimmed V and J ends, which lost 4 bases and 4 bases, there was a span of 21 bases. The CDR3 has 17 residues.

The V and J genes are TRBV7-3 and TRBJ2-7; TRBD2 matches at 10 bases. J was trimmed by 5 bases and V by 3 bases; bases with no gene match: 7. The CDR3 is 15 residues long. Germline CDR1 reads SGHTA; CDR2 reads FQGTGA. The CDR3 region is CASSFGSGGRDEQYF. Written as DNA, the CDR3 is TGTGCCAGCAGCTTCGGTAGCGGGGGGAGGGACGAGCAGTACTTC.

Many counts were recorded for this clonotype. V and J are TRBV12-3 or TRBV12-4 and TRBJ2-2; D is unresolved. The CDR3 covers 12 residues. V was clipped by 6 bases and J by 0 bases, with 2 bases between them. CDR3 sequence (DNA): TGTGCCAGCAGGCCGAACACCGGGGAGCTGTTTTTT. It codes for CASRPNTGELFF.

The genes are TRBV29-1 and TRBJ1-2, with D tentatively TRBD1 (5 bases). Trimming removed 6 bases from V and 9 bases from J, with 17 bases in between. This CDR3 comprises 12 residues. Germline lookup yields CDR1 SQVTM and CDR2 ANQGSEA. The CDR3 region is CSVASRGASYTF. The CDR3 DNA sequence: TGCAGCGTAGCTTCGAGGGGCGCAAGCTACACCTTC.

This clonotype came up a few times. This chain connects TRBV11-2 to TRBJ2-7; 10 positions match TRBD2. Trimming removed 2 bases from V and 4 bases from J; junction bases left unmatched: 8. This CDR3 comprises 16 residues. Germline CDR1 and CDR2: SGHAT and FQNNGV. CDR3 residues: CASSLLPTSGVYEQYF. The CDR3 nucleotides are TGTGCCAGCAGCTTATTACCCACTAGCGGGGTGTACGAGCAGTACTTC.

This clonotype showed up just once. A read error may produce the germline difference seen at one junction end. This chain connects TRBV7-2 to TRBJ2-1, with 15 bases lining up with TRBD2. The CDR3 loop spans 14 amino acids. Germline CDR1 reads SGHTA; CDR2 reads FQGNSA. The CDR3 DNA is TGTGCCAGCAGCCCGAGGACTAGCGGGAGGGCCGCGATCTTC. Its translation is CASSPRTSGRAAIF.

This clonotype has just a few counts. V gene TRBV5-1 combines with J gene TRBJ2-7; 7 bases are shared with TRBD2. V was pared by 5 bases and J by 7 bases, with 6 bases of the junction left unmatched. There are 12 residues in the CDR3. Germline V gives CDR1 SGHRS, CDR2 YFSETQ. CDR3 sequence: CASRQTGGEQYF. The CDR3 DNA reads TGCGCCAGCAGGCAGACGGGGGGAGAGCAGTACTTC.

The chain couples TRBV5-5 to TRBJ2-7, with 9 bases matching TRBD2. The CDR3 is 16 residues long. The junction had 4 bases not matched to a gene; V was cut back by 0 bases and J by 0 bases. Germline V gene lookup returns CDR1 SGHKS and CDR2 YYEKEE (reference sequence). The CDR3 loop is CASSLAAGGSSYEQYF. CDR3 bases: TGTGCCAGCAGCTTGGCAGCGGGGGGAAGCTCCTACGAGCAGTACTTC.

The rearrangement joins TRBV11-2 to TRBJ2-1, with 8 bases fitting TRBD1. J gave up 0 bases and V 5 bases, and 18 bases lay outside the gene matches. CDR3 size: 20 residues. Per germline, CDR1 SGHAT and CDR2 FQNNGV. In nucleotides, the CDR3 is TGTGCCAGCAGCAACGCCCGGGACAGGAGATCTGGGGCCTCCTACAATGAGCAGTTCTTC. It codes for CASSNARDRRSGASYNEQFF.

This clonotype was counted at least ten times. This chain uses TRBV19 with TRBJ2-7; possible D gene TRBD1, 7 bases. This CDR3 region has 15 residues. V was clipped by 2 bases and J by 4 bases, with 15 bases between them. Germline-derived CDR1 and CDR2 are LNHDA and SQIVND (reference sequence). The CDR3 sequence is CASSIPTGTGYEQYF. The DNA for the CDR3 is TGTGCCAGTAGTATACCGACAGGGACTGGGTACGAGCAGTACTTC.

The chain carries TRBV20-1 and TRBJ2-1; TRBD2 might be the D (5 bases). The CDR3 runs 11 residues. V dropped 6 bases and J dropped 9 bases, with 12 bases sitting between them. Per germline, CDR1 DFQATT and CDR2 SNEGSKA (reference sequence). The CDR3 DNA reads TGCAGTGCCCCTCCCGGGATTGAGCAGTTCTTC. Its protein product is CSAPPGIEQFF.

The chain combines TRBV7-2 with TRBJ1-2; 9 bases map to TRBD1. Per the germline V gene, CDR1 is SGHTA and CDR2 is FQGNSA. The CDR3 is made up of 14 amino acids. J was trimmed by 7 bases and V by 2 bases; bases with no gene match: 5. CDR3 nucleotide sequence: TGTGCCAGCAGCTTACGGGGACAGGGTGGTGGCTACACCTTC. Protein product: CASSLRGQGGGYTF.

This rearrangement joins TRBV28 to TRBJ1-5, with 7 bases that match TRBD1. CDR1 is MDHEN and CDR2 is SYDVKM in the germline V gene. The CDR3 has 13 residues. Trimming removed 8 bases from V and 7 bases from J; junction bases left unmatched: 8. The CDR3, as DNA: TGTGCCAGCGTGACTCAGGGGGAGCAGCCCCAGCATTTT. Protein sequence: CASVTQGEQPQHF.

CDR3 in amino acids: CATRPDNQETQYF. CDR3 DNA: TGTGCCACCAGACCTGACAATCAAGAGACCCAGTACTTC. This chain uses TRBV24-1 with TRBJ2-5; D gene ambiguous. CDR1 KGHDR and CDR2 SFDVKD come from the germline V gene. V gave up 7 bases and J gave up 2 bases, with 10 bases separating them. This CDR3 has 13 amino acids.

This chain connects TRBV28 to TRBJ2-3, with D perhaps TRBD2 (7 bases). The V end was cut by 5 bases, the J end by 3 bases, with 18 bases between. The CDR3 has 16 residues. Germline assignment: CDR1 MDHEN and CDR2 SYDVKM. CDR3 region: CASSPRGRGVTDTQYF. The DNA of the CDR3 is TGTGCCAGCAGTCCCCGGGGGAGGGGGGTTACAGATACGCAGTATTTT.